This is a list of T cell receptor beta chains from one sample in a study of human T cells and chemical hapten exposure. In TCRdb, the RACE reads were re-called with MiXCR into one record per CDR3 protein. The data contain 280,000 or so distinct CDR3 sequences, 7.7% of them singletons. Source: whole blood, taken in connection with sensitization to the hapten diphenylcyclopropenone (DPC). The receptors derive from a young man with alopecia areata. Some clones in this sample may be carry-over from other donors' samples. CDR3s include the opening cysteine and the closing phenylalanine or tryptophan. The D gene is left open where the match is weak.

D: -
V: TRBV9
length: 14
J: TRBJ1-4
CDR3: CASSAHTTNEKLFF

D: -
V: TRBV29-1
length: 13
J: TRBJ2-6
CDR3: CSVAQSGANVLTF

D: TRBD1
V: TRBV14
length: 16
J: TRBJ1-1
CDR3: CASSQYRGRWDTEAFF

D: -
V: TRBV24-1
length: 13
J: TRBJ2-7
CDR3: CATSDSRGGEQYF

D: -
V: TRBV29-1
length: 12
J: TRBJ1-1
CDR3: CSARTANTEAFF

D: -
V: TRBV21-1
length: 17
J: TRBJ2-1
CDR3: CASSAWKRGQSYNEQFF

D: -
V: TRBV7-9
length: 15
J: TRBJ2-4
CDR3: CASSLELTAKNIQYF

D: TRBD1
V: TRBV9
length: 13
J: TRBJ2-7
CDR3: CASSVDNRGEQYF

D: -
V: TRBV6-5
length: 11
J: TRBJ1-1
CDR3: CASLGRGKAFF

D: TRBD1
V: TRBV28
length: 16
J: TRBJ2-5
CDR3: CASSHPGTGGGETQYF

D: -
V: TRBV2
length: 14
J: TRBJ2-1
CDR3: CASMTDIRVNEQFF

D: -
V: TRBV19
length: 15
J: TRBJ2-2
CDR3: CASEWEQGNTGELFF

D: -
V: TRBV29-1
length: 14
J: TRBJ1-2
CDR3: CSVNPGDEYYGYTF

D: -
V: TRBV28
length: 15
J: TRBJ1-1
CDR3: CASSFPGTTNTEAFF

D: -
V: TRBV12-3/TRBV12-4
length: 15
J: TRBJ2-5
CDR3: CASSLEQPYQETQYF

D: -
V: TRBV6-2/TRBV6-3
length: 13
J: TRBJ1-1
CDR3: CASGWGDLTEAFF

D: -
V: TRBV28
length: 14
J: TRBJ2-7
CDR3: CASLHSTNNYEQYF